Listed below are T cell receptor beta chains from one sample, sequenced in a study of T cell responses to AZD1222 COVID-19 vaccine. Sequencing used immunoSEQ multiplex PCR; TCRdb keeps in-frame clones, though not all of them. The table lists roughly 150,000 clones, 88% of them singletons. This material consisted of peripheral blood, taken on day 0 of AZD1222 vaccination. These receptors were taken from an adult in good health. Both conserved end residues are part of each CDR3. A D gene is named only where the DNA matches it firmly. Size is omitted from some rows. Given values are once, few, many or a class for expanded clones.

V	J	D	size	CDR3	DNA
TRBV19	TRBJ1-6	-	-	CASSISGVSTLHF	TGTGCCAGTAGTATTTCTGGGGTGAGCACCCTCCACTTT
TRBV11-3	TRBJ2-5	-	-	CASSLQSGETQYF	TGTGCCAGCAGCTTACAGTCTGGAGAGACCCAGTACTTC
TRBV11-1	TRBJ2-7	-	-	CASSLAWEREYEQYF	TGTGCCAGCAGCTTAGCTTGGGAAAGGGAATACGAGCAGTACTTC
TRBV30	TRBJ1-2	TRBD1	-	CAFAGTGGESGYGYTF	TGTGCCTTTGCCGGGACAGGGGGCGAGAGCGGCTATGGCTACACCTTC
TRBV28	TRBJ1-5	TRBD1	-	CASSLQLGGAYSNQPQHF	TGTGCCAGCAGTTTACAGTTAGGGGGCGCTTACAGCAATCAGCCCCAGCATTTT
TRBV4-2	TRBJ2-1	TRBD2	-	CASSLGLAGANSYNEQFF	TGTGCCAGCAGCCTGGGACTAGCGGGAGCCAACTCCTACAATGAGCAGTTCTTC
TRBV9	TRBJ2-6	TRBD1	-	CASSFKGGGGANVLTF	TGTGCCAGCAGCTTTAAAGGGGGCGGTGGGGCCAACGTCCTGACTTTC
TRBV30	TRBJ1-2	TRBD1	once	CAWRKDRVGGYGYTF	TGTGCCTGGCGTAAAGACAGGGTGGGTGGCTATGGCTACACCTTC
TRBV20-1	TRBJ2-7	TRBD2	-	CSASGVAGVSEQYF	TGCAGTGCTAGTGGGGTAGCGGGAGTTTCCGAGCAGTACTTC
TRBV21-1	TRBJ2-1	-	-	CASSKLAGGPRSYNEQFF	TGTGCCAGCAGCAAACTAGCGGGAGGGCCCCGCTCCTACAATGAGCAGTTCTTC
TRBV19	TRBJ2-5	TRBD2	-	CASSIGGGPETQYF	TGTGCCAGTAGTATAGGGGGAGGGCCAGAGACCCAGTACTTC
TRBV24-1	TRBJ1-4	TRBD1	-	CATSDRPRDSLNEKLFF	TGTGCCACCAGTGACCGTCCCCGGGACAGTCTTAATGAAAAACTGTTTTTT
TRBV19	TRBJ1-5	-	-	CASRTMTGQPQHF	TGTGCCAGTAGGACGATGACGGGACAGCCCCAGCATTTT
TRBV6-6	TRBJ1-1	-	-	CASSPGGAEAFF	TGTGCCAGCAGTCCGGGGGGGGCTGAAGCTTTCTTT
TRBV28	TRBJ2-7	TRBD1	-	CASSPPPGQGIYEQYF	TGTGCCAGCAGTCCCCCCCCGGGACAGGGAATTTACGAGCAGTACTTC
TRBV27	TRBJ1-3	TRBD1	-	CASSSGTGFSGNTIYF	TGTGCCAGCAGTTCCGGGACAGGATTCTCTGGAAACACCATATATTTT
TRBV5-1	TRBJ2-2	-	-	CASSLADTNTGELFF	TGCGCCAGCAGCTTGGCCGACACGAACACCGGGGAGCTGTTTTTT
TRBV7-9	TRBJ1-6	-	-	CASSLTDGRRNSPLHF	TGTGCCAGCAGCTTAACTGACGGGAGAAGAAATTCACCCCTCCACTTT
TRBV23-1	TRBJ2-1	TRBD1	-	CASGTGGCLRNEQFF	TGCGCCAGTGGAACAGGGGGTTGTTTGCGCAATGAGCAGTTCTTC
TRBV6-2/TRBV6-3	TRBJ2-7	TRBD2	-	CASSYGRAQQYF	TGTGCCAGCAGTTACGGGAGGGCACAGCAGTACTTC
TRBV5-1	TRBJ2-7	-	-	CASSLGWGVDEQYF	TGCGCCAGCAGCTTGGGGTGGGGTGTGGACGAGCAGTACTTC
TRBV30	TRBJ1-6	TRBD1	once	CAWSADRGVSPLHF	TGTGCCTGGAGTGCGGACAGGGGGGTTTCACCCCTCCACTTT
TRBV19	TRBJ2-7	-	-	CASSRGGIYEQYF	TGTGCCAGTAGTAGAGGCGGGATCTACGAGCAGTACTTC
TRBV6-5	TRBJ1-1	-	-	CASSYSAGEAFF	TGTGCCAGCAGTTACTCGGCCGGTGAAGCTTTCTTT
TRBV6-5	TRBJ1-1	-	-	CASSPGLGNTEAFF	TGTGCCAGCAGTCCCGGGCTGGGGAACACTGAAGCTTTCTTT
TRBV6-6	TRBJ2-3	TRBD1	-	CASTGTGVSSDTQYF	TGTGCCAGCACAGGAACAGGGGTTAGTTCAGATACGCAGTATTTT
TRBV27	TRBJ1-2	-	-	CASSSRGYGYTF	TGTGCCAGCAGTTCTAGGGGCTATGGCTACACCTTC
TRBV5-1	TRBJ1-1	-	-	CASSLDSGGTEAFF	TGCGCCAGCAGCTTGGATTCCGGGGGCACTGAAGCTTTCTTT
TRBV11-2	TRBJ1-3	-	-	CASSGDGGNTIYF	TGTGCCAGCAGTGGGGACGGCGGAAACACCATATATTTT